This T cell receptor beta chain was obtained from a study of CD8+ T cells in alopecia areata. V shed 6 bases, J shed 1 base, and the junction held 9 bases outside the gene matches. Germline CDR1 reads SQVTM; CDR2 reads ANQGSEA. There are 16 residues in the CDR3. Obtained from alopecia areata patients were lesional scalp punch biopsies along with peripheral blood. As the sequencing template, cDNA was produced by extracting RNA and reverse transcribing it. Measured with immunoSEQ multiplex PCR; TCRdb has only the in-frame clones, and not every one. The data contain about 150,000 clones, about 87% of them singletons.

The genes are TRBV29-1 and TRBJ2-6; 7 nucleotides match TRBD1. The sequences come from CD8+ T cells sorted from blood, collected at week 0. The receptor was derived from a human donor with alopecia areata. The CDR3: CSVQGYIDSGANVLTF. In nucleotides, the CDR3 is TGCAGCGTACAGGGGTATATCGATTCTGGGGCCAACGTCCTGACTTTC. The whole variable domain, remainder taken from reference TRBV29-1 and TRBJ2-6, is SAVISQKPSRDICQRGTSLTIQCQVDSQVTMMFWYRQQPGQSLTLIATANQGSEATYESGFVIDKFPISRPNLTFSTLTVSNMSPEDSSIYLCSVQGYIDSGANVLTFGAGSRLTVL.